This is a list of T cell receptor beta chains from one sample in a study of T cell clonotyping in hematopoietic cell transplantation. Data came from immunoSEQ multiplex PCR; TCRdb stores just in-frame clones and leaves some out. The profile shows about 27,000 clones, 60% to 75% of them singletons. The sample in question was peripheral blood mononuclear cells, obtained before stem cell transplant. All receptors come from a man aged 50 to 60 with myelodysplastic syndrome. Some clones in this sample may be carry-over from other donors' samples. The CDR3 runs from the conserved cysteine through the conserved F or W. The order of the fields is J gene, clone size, D gene, V gene, CDR3 protein, CDR3 DNA. A D gene is named only where the DNA matches it firmly. Size is stated for part of the rows, as once, few or many counts, or as a class when the clone is expanded.

J: TRBJ2-7; size: few; D: TRBD1; V: TRBV5-6; CDR3: CASSSRGQGALEQYF; DNA: TGTGCCAGCAGCTCGCGGGGACAGGGGGCGCTTGAGCAGTACTTC
J: TRBJ2-2; size: .; D: TRBD1; V: TRBV5-7; CDR3: CASSGGQGITGELFF; DNA: TGTGCCAGCAGCGGGGGACAGGGGATTACCGGGGAGCTGTTTTTT
J: TRBJ2-1; size: .; D: TRBD2; V: TRBV19; CDR3: CASSINSGGAGEQFF; DNA: TGTGCCAGTAGTATTAACAGCGGGGGGGCGGGTGAGCAGTTCTTC
J: TRBJ2-2; size: .; D: TRBD2; V: TRBV19; CDR3: CASTGGPWTGELFF; DNA: TGTGCCAGTACGGGGGGGCCGTGGACCGGGGAGCTGTTTTTT
J: TRBJ2-7; size: .; D: .; V: TRBV30; CDR3: CAWQGGYEQYF; DNA: TGTGCCTGGCAGGGGGGCTACGAGCAGTACTTC
J: TRBJ1-4; size: .; D: .; V: TRBV4-1; CDR3: CASSQDPPGRGEKLFF; DNA: TGCGCCAGCAGCCAAGATCCACCGGGCCGTGGTGAAAAACTGTTTTTT
J: TRBJ2-3; size: .; D: TRBD2; V: TRBV30; CDR3: CAWIRGLAGFTDTQYF; DNA: TGTGCCTGGATTCGGGGGCTAGCGGGTTTTACAGATACGCAGTATTTT
J: TRBJ2-2; size: .; D: .; V: TRBV29-1; CDR3: CSVNQGGTGELFF; DNA: TGCAGCGTGAACCAGGGTGGGACCGGGGAGCTGTTTTTT
J: TRBJ2-7; size: once; D: .; V: TRBV27; CDR3: CASSLSRTGEQYF; DNA: TGTGCCAGCAGTTTAAGTAGAACGGGGGAGCAGTACTTC
J: TRBJ1-1; size: .; D: TRBD1; V: TRBV6-5; CDR3: CASSGQVDGAFF; DNA: TGTGCCAGCAGTGGACAGGTTGACGGAGCTTTCTTT
J: TRBJ2-2; size: .; D: .; V: TRBV6-5; CDR3: CASSRDQNTGELFF; DNA: TGTGCCAGCAGTCGGGACCAGAACACCGGGGAGCTGTTTTTT
J: TRBJ2-7; size: .; D: .; V: TRBV5-1; CDR3: CASSSSQGGYEQYF; DNA: TGCGCCAGCAGCTCCTCACAGGGGGGGTACGAGCAGTACTTC
J: TRBJ2-3; size: .; D: TRBD1; V: TRBV30; CDR3: CAGTGVTDTQYF; DNA: TGTGCCGGGACAGGGGTCACAGATACGCAGTATTTT
J: TRBJ1-2; size: .; D: .; V: TRBV6-1; CDR3: CASRTGEDSYGYTF; DNA: TGTGCCAGCAGGACGGGGGAGGACAGCTATGGCTACACCTTC
J: TRBJ1-1; size: few; D: .; V: TRBV5-6; CDR3: CASSPSSANTEAFF; DNA: TGTGCCAGCAGCCCTAGTTCAGCGAACACTGAAGCTTTCTTT
J: TRBJ2-7; size: .; D: .; V: TRBV5-4; CDR3: CASSLIGESYEQYF; DNA: TGTGCCAGCAGCTTGATTGGGGAATCCTACGAGCAGTACTTC
J: TRBJ1-1; size: .; D: .; V: TRBV5-1; CDR3: CASSLTQGSYTEAFF; DNA: TGCGCCAGCAGCTTAACACAGGGATCGTACACTGAAGCTTTCTTT
J: TRBJ1-2; size: .; D: .; V: TRBV6-5; CDR3: CASSYSQGQTSGYTF; DNA: TGTGCCAGCAGTTACTCCCAGGGGCAAACGAGTGGCTACACCTTC
J: TRBJ1-2; size: .; D: TRBD1; V: TRBV4-3; CDR3: CASSRDRAFNYGYTF; DNA: TGCGCCAGCAGCCGGGACAGGGCTTTTAACTATGGCTACACCTTC
J: TRBJ2-3; size: .; D: .; V: TRBV6-5; CDR3: CASSYRGGTSTDTQYF; DNA: TGTGCCAGCAGTTACAGGGGGGGGACCAGCACAGATACGCAGTATTTT
J: TRBJ2-7; size: .; D: TRBD1; V: TRBV10-3; CDR3: CAIGQGQPSYEQYF; DNA: TGTGCCATCGGCCAGGGACAGCCATCCTACGAGCAGTACTTC
J: TRBJ2-5; size: .; D: TRBD1; V: TRBV5-6; CDR3: CASSLVSDRGGETQYF; DNA: TGTGCCAGCAGCTTGGTTTCGGACAGGGGGGGAGAGACCCAGTACTTC
J: TRBJ1-2; size: once; D: .; V: TRBV6-5; CDR3: CATHGATGGYGYTF; DNA: TGTGCCACCCATGGGGCCACAGGAGGGTATGGCTACACCTTC
J: TRBJ2-1; size: .; D: .; V: TRBV14; CDR3: CASSLSVANEQFF; DNA: TGTGCCAGCAGCCTCTCTGTCGCCAATGAGCAGTTCTTC
J: TRBJ1-2; size: few; D: .; V: TRBV7-9; CDR3: CASSSPGDYGYTF; DNA: TGTGCCAGCAGCTCCCCGGGGGACTATGGCTACACCTTC
J: TRBJ2-5; size: .; D: .; V: TRBV19; CDR3: CASSMVVQETQYF; DNA: TGTGCCAGTAGTATGGTAGTCCAAGAGACCCAGTACTTC
J: TRBJ2-7; size: few; D: .; V: TRBV6-1; CDR3: CASSGPGASYEQYF; DNA: TGTGCCAGCAGTGGCCCGGGAGCCTCCTACGAGCAGTACTTC
J: TRBJ1-5; size: .; D: .; V: TRBV6-6; CDR3: CASNLDNQPQHF; DNA: TGTGCCAGCAACCTGGACAATCAGCCCCAGCATTTT
J: TRBJ2-7; size: .; D: .; V: TRBV7-9; CDR3: CASSFGVEHEQYF; DNA: TGTGCCAGCAGCTTCGGGGTGGAGCACGAGCAGTACTTC
J: TRBJ1-2; size: few; D: .; V: TRBV9; CDR3: CASSGQQIGYGYTF; DNA: TGTGCCAGCAGCGGGCAGCAAATTGGCTATGGCTACACCTTC
J: TRBJ1-4; size: .; D: .; V: TRBV30; CDR3: CAWRPRAGNEKLFF; DNA: TGTGCCTGGAGACCTAGGGCAGGGAATGAAAAACTGTTTTTT
J: TRBJ2-7; size: .; D: TRBD2; V: TRBV6-5; CDR3: CASSLGGMGSEQYF; DNA: TGTGCCAGCAGTTTGGGGGGGATGGGAAGCGAGCAGTACTTC
J: TRBJ2-1; size: .; D: TRBD2; V: TRBV25-1; CDR3: CASSVTSGGTREQFF; DNA: TGTGCCAGCAGTGTTACTAGCGGGGGGACGCGGGAGCAGTTCTTC
J: TRBJ1-1; size: once; D: .; V: TRBV30; CDR3: CAWEAVRRVKAFF; DNA: TGTGCCTGGGAGGCGGTTCGGCGCGTGAAAGCTTTCTTT
J: TRBJ2-7; size: .; D: .; V: TRBV6-1; CDR3: CASSEKGFSDEQYF; DNA: TGTGCCAGCAGTGAAAAGGGCTTCTCCGACGAGCAGTACTTC
J: TRBJ2-3; size: .; D: .; V: TRBV7-8; CDR3: CASSSRRRVTDTQYF; DNA: TGTGCCAGCAGCTCGCGCCGGAGGGTAACAGATACGCAGTATTTT
J: TRBJ2-5; size: .; D: .; V: TRBV7-9; CDR3: CASSWEETQYF; DNA: TGTGCCAGCAGCTGGGAGGAGACCCAGTACTTC
J: TRBJ2-6; size: .; D: .; V: TRBV4-1; CDR3: CASSQDSRDVLTF; DNA: TGCGCCAGCAGCCAAGATTCACGGGACGTCCTGACTTTC